This T cell receptor (beta chain) was observed in a study of regulatory T cells in long-lasting Graves disease. As for time point: persistent/refractory GD, antithyroid drugs over 5 years with positive TRAb. RNA from PBMCs was the source of the TCR library. Doctors identified Graves' disease using the American Thyroid Association guidelines. Patients were from an endocrinology department in Xi'an, China. Germline assignment: CDR1 SGHDN and CDR2 FVKESK. The CDR3 is 15 residues long. V shed 2 bases and J 4 bases; nucleotides not matched to a gene: 8. Building the TCR beta libraries relied on iRepertoire HTBI primers, and CDR3 regions underwent Arm-PCR. TCRdb re-called the multiplex PCR reads through MiXCR, storing one row per CDR3 protein. The table includes about 430,000 distinct CDR3 sequences, roughly 23% detected once. This clonotype was counted a few times.

This chain uses TRBV14 with TRBJ2-7; 7 bases align to TRBD2. The sequencing used peripheral blood mononuclear cells (PBMCs), collected when the disease was refractory, from a patient treated with antithyroid drugs. The clonotype comes from a female donor with Graves disease. CDR3 residues: CASSQLGSGSYEQYF. CDR3 bases: TGTGCCAGCAGCCAACTAGGTAGCGGGTCGTACGAGCAGTACTTC.